This T cell receptor beta chain originates from a study of blood T cell repertoires in COVID-19. Whole-study context: Spain, Italy and the United States supplied samples that represented acute and convalescent COVID-19.

Libraries were prepared by immunoSEQ multiplex PCR; TCRdb keeps only in-frame clonotypes and omits some of them. The sample yields 110,000 or so clones, 84% seen once. There are 15 residues in the CDR3. Germline V gene sequence: CDR1 SNHLY, CDR2 FYNNEI. V lost 6 bases, J lost 4 bases, and 8 bases stayed unmatched. The TCR originated in a woman older than 75 with active or convalescent COVID-19. The rearrangement uses TRBV2 and TRBJ2-1; TRBD2 matches 8 bases. Sequenced: peripheral blood. The chain's CDR3 is CASRSGSNRYNEQFF. The CDR3, as DNA: TGTGCCAGCAGGAGCGGGAGTAATCGGTACAATGAGCAGTTCTTC.